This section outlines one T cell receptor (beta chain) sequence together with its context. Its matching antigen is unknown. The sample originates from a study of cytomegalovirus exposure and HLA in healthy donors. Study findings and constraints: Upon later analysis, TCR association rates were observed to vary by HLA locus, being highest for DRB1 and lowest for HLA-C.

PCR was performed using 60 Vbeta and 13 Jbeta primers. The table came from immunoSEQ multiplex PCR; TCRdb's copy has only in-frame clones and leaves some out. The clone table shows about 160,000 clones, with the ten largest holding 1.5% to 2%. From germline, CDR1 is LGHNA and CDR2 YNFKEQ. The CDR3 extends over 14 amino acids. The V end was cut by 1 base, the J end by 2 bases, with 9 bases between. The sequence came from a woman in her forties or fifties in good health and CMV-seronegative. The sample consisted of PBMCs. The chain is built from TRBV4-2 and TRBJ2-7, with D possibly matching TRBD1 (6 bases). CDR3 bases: TGTGCCAGCAGCCAAGGGACAGATGCCTACGAGCAGTACTTC. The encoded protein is CASSQGTDAYEQYF.